This T cell receptor beta chain was profiled in a study of T cell changes during pregnancy in multiple sclerosis. TCRdb's copy holds only in-frame clones and misses some; the assay was immunoSEQ multiplex PCR. The sample yields 90,000 to 100,000 clones, around 90% seen once. The CDR3 spans 13 residues. The V end was cut by 4 bases, the J end by 0 bases, with 4 bases between. CDR1 MNHEY and CDR2 SVGAGI come from the germline V gene. The receptor's source is a female donor in good health, enrolled as a control in a pregnancy study. Sequenced material: peripheral blood, taken after pregnancy. The rearrangement uses TRBV6-5 and TRBJ2-1; D gene uncertain. The CDR3 region has the DNA TGTGCCAGCAGTTTGAGCTCCTACAATGAGCAGTTCTTC. Translation: CASSLSSYNEQFF.